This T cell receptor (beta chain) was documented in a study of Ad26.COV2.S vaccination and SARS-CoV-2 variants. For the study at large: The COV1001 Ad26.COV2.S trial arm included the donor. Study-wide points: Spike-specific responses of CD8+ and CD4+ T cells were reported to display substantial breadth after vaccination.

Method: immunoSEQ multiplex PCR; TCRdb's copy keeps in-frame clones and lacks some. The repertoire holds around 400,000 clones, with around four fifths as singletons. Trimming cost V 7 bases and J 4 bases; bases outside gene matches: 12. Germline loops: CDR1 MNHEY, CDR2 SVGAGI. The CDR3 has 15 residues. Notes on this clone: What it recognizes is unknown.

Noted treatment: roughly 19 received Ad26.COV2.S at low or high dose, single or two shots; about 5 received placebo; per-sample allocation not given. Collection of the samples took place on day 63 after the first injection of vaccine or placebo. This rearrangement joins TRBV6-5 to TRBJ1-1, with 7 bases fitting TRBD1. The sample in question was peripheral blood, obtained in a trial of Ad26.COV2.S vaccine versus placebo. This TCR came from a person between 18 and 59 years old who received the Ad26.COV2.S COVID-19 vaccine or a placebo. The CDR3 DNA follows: TGTGCCAGCATTCCCGCCCGGGCAGGGGGCACTGAAGCTTTCTTT. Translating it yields CASIPARAGGTEAFF.